One sample yielded the 17 T cell receptor beta chains listed below, sequenced in a study of T cells in Graves' hyperthyroidism and ophthalmopathy (dated by TCRdb to between 2018 and 2020). Libraries were built with multiplex PCR. TCRdb records Illumina HiSeq 2000 as the sequencer. The TCR beta CDR3 regions were amplified from RNA transcripts. A first-round RT-PCR of the TCR CDR3 used the HTBI primer set with the Qiagen OneStep RT-PCR kit. The raw public data were reprocessed by TCRdb itself: fastp quality trimming at Q25, MiXCR clonotype calling, in-frame beta chains only. Each CDR3 protein appears once, grouped with its most common genes and DNA. A total of 550,000 to 700,000 distinct CDR3 sequences appear in this sample, roughly 15% of them only once. Of the sample, 3.5% to 4.5% falls within the top ten clones. Sequencing was carried out using blood. Receptors originate from a woman aged 40 to 55 with Graves' ophthalmopathy.

This clonotype was seen ten or more times. The V call is TRBV6-1, the J call TRBJ1-6; unclear D gene. Germline assignment: CDR1 MNHNS and CDR2 SASEGT. The V end lost 7 bases, the J end lost 7 bases, and 11 bases lay between the germline ends. The CDR3 has 13 residues. CDR3 sequence: CASTYSGNSPLHF. The CDR3 region has the DNA TGTGCCAGCACATACAGCGGGAATTCACCCCTCCACTTT.

In its sample, this clonotype was seen a few times. V gene TRBV30 combines with J gene TRBJ2-7, with 7 bases lining up with TRBD2. Germline V lookup: CDR1 GTSNPN, CDR2 SVGIG (reference sequence). Trimming removed 1 base from V and 4 bases from J; junction bases left unmatched: 7. This CDR3 is 14 amino acids long. The CDR3 loop is CAWSATPGGYEQYF. The DNA of the CDR3 is TGTGCCTGGAGTGCTACTCCGGGAGGTTACGAGCAGTACTTC. Looking up the rest from reference TRBV30 and TRBJ2-7 gives the full variable domain: SQTIHQWPATLVQPVGSPLSLECTVEGTSNPNLYWYRQAAGRGLQLLFYSVGIGQISSEVPQNLSASRPQDRQFILSSKKLLLSDSGFYLCAWSATPGGYEQYFGPGTRLTVT.

This clonotype was found many times. J is TRBJ2-5 and V is TRBV12-3 or TRBV12-4; 8 bases fit TRBD2. This CDR3 comprises 14 residues. V shed 6 bases, J shed 5 bases, and the junction held 8 bases outside the gene matches. The CDR3 coding sequence is TGTGCCAGCAGGACGAGCGGGAGACGTGAGACCCAGTACTTC. As protein: CASRTSGRRETQYF.

This rearrangement joins TRBV9 to TRBJ1-2, with a possible D match to TRBD1 (5 bases). Germline-derived CDR1 and CDR2 are SGDLS and YYNGEE. The CDR3 totals 15 residues. V shed 2 bases and J shed 4 bases, with 15 bases lying between them. Here the CDR3 reads CASSVSSGGIYGYTF. CDR3 DNA: TGTGCCAGCAGCGTGTCGTCGGGGGGGATCTATGGCTACACCTTC.

This clonotype has at least ten counts. The chain recombines TRBV6-5 with TRBJ2-7, with D hard to call. The CDR3 is 11 amino acids. Germline V lookup: CDR1 MNHEY, CDR2 SVGAGI. Trimming cost V 3 bases and J 6 bases, with 6 bases left between them. In DNA, the CDR3 is TGTGCCAGCAGTTATTGGGTCGAGCAGTACTTC. It specifies CASSYWVEQYF.

This clonotype appeared many times. This chain joins TRBV6-5 and TRBJ2-4, with 7 bases lining up with TRBD2. Trimming took 2 bases from V and 5 from J; bases not matched to a gene: 3. The CDR3 covers 14 residues. CDR1 and CDR2 from the germline V gene are MNHEY and SVGAGI. CDR3 amino acids: CASSYQGGENIQYF. The CDR3 nucleotides are TGTGCCAGCAGTTACCAGGGAGGGGAAAACATTCAGTACTTC.

This clonotype has a count of ten or more. The chain links TRBV20-1 to TRBJ2-1, with 7 bases lining up with TRBD2. CDR3 length: 17 amino acids. V dropped 3 bases and J dropped 7; count of bases not matched to a gene: 18. Per the germline V gene, CDR1 is DFQATT and CDR2 is SNEGSKA (reference sequence). CDR3 sequence reads: CSAREGTIQGLGNEQFF. Here the CDR3 DNA reads TGCAGTGCTAGGGAGGGGACTATTCAAGGTCTGGGAAATGAGCAGTTCTTC.

This clonotype was detected ten times or more. The rearrangement uses TRBV7-2 and TRBJ2-5, with D perhaps matching TRBD2 (6 bases). The CDR3 loop spans 14 amino acids. Germline CDR1 reads SGHTA; CDR2 reads FQGNSA. V gave up 4 bases and J gave up 2 bases, with 11 bases separating them. The CDR3 spells CASSSPGLQETQYF. In DNA form, the CDR3 reads TGTGCCAGCAGCTCACCGGGACTTCAAGAGACCCAGTACTTC.

This chain uses TRBV28 with TRBJ2-7, with D maybe TRBD1 (6 bases). Trimming pared 5 bases from V and 5 bases from J, leaving 16 bases between. There are 14 residues in the CDR3. Germline CDR1 MDHEN, CDR2 SYDVKM. The CDR3 here is CASSLGAGDNEQYF. Written as DNA, the CDR3 is TGTGCCAGCAGTCTCGGTGCAGGGGATAACGAGCAGTACTTC.

In this sample, this clonotype turned up many times. The V call is TRBV28, the J call TRBJ2-7; D gene uncertain. Germline assignment: CDR1 MDHEN and CDR2 SYDVKM. The V end was cut by 6 bases, the J end by 3 bases, with 18 bases between. There are 15 residues in the CDR3. This CDR3 is CASRDSGSGDYEQYF. The CDR3 coding sequence is TGTGCCAGCAGGGATTCGGGCAGTGGTGACTACGAGCAGTACTTC.

The V call is TRBV14, the J call TRBJ2-7; possibly TRBD1 for D (5 bases). The CDR3 contains 13 residues. V was clipped by 4 bases and J by 7 bases, with 14 bases between them. Germline V gene data show CDR1 as SGHDN and CDR2 as FVKESK. DNA of the CDR3: TGTGCCAGCAGCCTTACAGGCCCGGCGGAGCAGTACTTC. Encoded protein: CASSLTGPAEQYF. The whole variable domain, filled in from reference TRBV14 and TRBJ2-7, reads EAGVTQFPSHSVIEKGQTVTLRCDPISGHDNLYWYRRVMGKEIKFLLHFVKESKQDESGMPNNRFLAERTGGTYSTLKVQPAELEDSGVYFCASSLTGPAEQYFGPGTRLTVT.

This clonotype has ten or more counts. CDR3 coding DNA: TGCAGCGTTGAAGTTAAGTTCCCCGGGACTGAAGCTTTCTTT. Amino acids: CSVEVKFPGTEAFF. This chain links TRBV29-1 with TRBJ1-1; D is unresolved. Germline V lookup: CDR1 SQVTM, CDR2 ANQGSEA. Trimming shortened V by 1 base and J by 5 bases, and 14 bases separated the two germline ends. This CDR3 is 14 amino acids long.

This clonotype was recorded a few times. The chain recombines TRBV28 with TRBJ2-6, with 8 bases matching TRBD1. The germline V gene has CDR1 MDHEN and CDR2 SYDVKM. Losses at the gene ends were 2 bases for V and 3 bases for J; bases not matched to a gene: 6. This CDR3 has 17 residues. CDR3 DNA: TGTGCCAGCAGTTTAATGCAGGGGGCTAATGGGGCCAACGTCCTGACTTTC. Its translation is CASSLMQGANGANVLTF.

This clonotype was found a few times. The rearrangement uses TRBV19 and TRBJ1-5; D possibly corresponds to TRBD1 (5 bases). Per germline, CDR1 LNHDA and CDR2 SQIVND (reference sequence). Deletions cut 10 bases from V and 10 bases from J, with 20 bases between. The CDR3 contains 13 residues. The CDR3 protein is CAIRGRRATPQHF. CDR3 nucleotides: TGTGCCATAAGGGGACGCCGGGCAACCCCCCAGCATTTT.

The CDR3 DNA sequence: TGTGCCAGCAGTTTCTCACAGGGCTCTGGAAACACCATATATTTT. The encoded protein is CASSFSQGSGNTIYF. The genes are TRBV12-3 or TRBV12-4 and TRBJ1-3, with TRBD1 as a possible D gene (6 bases). The ends were cut back, 3 bases at V and 0 bases at J, with 9 bases in the middle. The length of the CDR3 is 15 residues.

This clonotype was seen at least ten times. The chain couples TRBV6-1 to TRBJ1-5, with unresolved D. Trimming left V 7 bases short and J 4 bases short, with 20 bases between. Germline V gene data show CDR1 as MNHNS and CDR2 as SASEGT. The CDR3 totals 16 residues. The CDR3 sequence is CASTDGRGVGNQPQHF. The DNA for the CDR3 is TGTGCCAGCACCGACGGGCGGGGTGTCGGTAATCAGCCCCAGCATTTT.

This clonotype was recorded many times. This sequence joins TRBV28 and TRBJ2-1; D unclear. The V gene lost 6 bases and the J gene lost 8 bases, with 14 bases spanning the gap. This CDR3 comprises 13 residues. Germline loops: CDR1 MDHEN, CDR2 SYDVKM. CDR3 protein: CASRGRLDDEQFF. The CDR3 nucleotides are TGTGCCAGCAGAGGACGGTTGGACGATGAGCAGTTCTTC.